This T cell receptor beta chain appears in the sequencing data of a study of radiotherapy plus CTLA-4 blockade in lung cancer. Profiling relied on immunoSEQ multiplex PCR, and the TCRdb table lists in-frame clones only, not all of them. Of 80,000 to 100,000 clones in the sample, more than 75% were seen once. This clone showed up just a few times. CDR3 length: 16 amino acids. Germline V gene sequence: CDR1 LNHNV, CDR2 YYDKDF (reference sequence). J lost 6 bases, V lost 5 bases, and 11 bases had no gene match. The material was peripheral blood, obtained from a patient treated with radiotherapy plus ipilimumab. The receptor was derived from a human donor with non-small cell lung cancer who had a partial response to radiotherapy plus ipilimumab. This chain links TRBV15 with TRBJ1-1; 11 positions match TRBD1. The CDR3 region has the DNA TGTGCCACCAGCGGACAGGGGGCCCTCCCCGGGGCTGAAGCTTTCTTT. It yields the protein CATSGQGALPGAEAFF.